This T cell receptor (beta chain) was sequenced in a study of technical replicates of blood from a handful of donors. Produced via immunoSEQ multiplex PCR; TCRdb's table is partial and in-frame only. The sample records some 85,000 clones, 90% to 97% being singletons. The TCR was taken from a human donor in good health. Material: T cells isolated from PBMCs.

CDR3 residues: CASSHARTSGRNNEQFF. As DNA, the CDR3 is TGCGCCAGCAGCCACGCTAGGACTAGCGGGAGGAACAATGAGCAGTTCTTC. The V gene is TRBV4-1, the J gene TRBJ2-1; TRBD2 agrees at 14 bases. The CDR3 is made up of 17 amino acids. Germline V gives CDR1 MGHRA, CDR2 YSYEKL. V gave up 3 bases and J gave up 5 bases; unmatched junction bases: 6.